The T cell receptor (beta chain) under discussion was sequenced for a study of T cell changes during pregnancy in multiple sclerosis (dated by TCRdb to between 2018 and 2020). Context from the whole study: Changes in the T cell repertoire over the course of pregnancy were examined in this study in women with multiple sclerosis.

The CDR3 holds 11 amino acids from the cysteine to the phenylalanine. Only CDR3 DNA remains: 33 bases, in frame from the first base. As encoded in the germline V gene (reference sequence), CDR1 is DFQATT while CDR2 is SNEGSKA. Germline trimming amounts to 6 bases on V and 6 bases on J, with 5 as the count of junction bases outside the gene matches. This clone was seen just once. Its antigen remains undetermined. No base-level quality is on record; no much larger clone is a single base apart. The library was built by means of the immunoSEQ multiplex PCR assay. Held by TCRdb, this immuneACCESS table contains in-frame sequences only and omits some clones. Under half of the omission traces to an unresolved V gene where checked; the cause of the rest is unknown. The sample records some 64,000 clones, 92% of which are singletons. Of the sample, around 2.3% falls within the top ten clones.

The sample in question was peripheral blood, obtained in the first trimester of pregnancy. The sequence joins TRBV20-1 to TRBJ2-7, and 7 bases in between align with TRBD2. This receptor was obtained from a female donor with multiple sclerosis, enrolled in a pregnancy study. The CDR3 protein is CSAPSGGEQYF. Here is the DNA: TGCAGTGCCCCCTCGGGAGGCGAGCAGTACTTC.